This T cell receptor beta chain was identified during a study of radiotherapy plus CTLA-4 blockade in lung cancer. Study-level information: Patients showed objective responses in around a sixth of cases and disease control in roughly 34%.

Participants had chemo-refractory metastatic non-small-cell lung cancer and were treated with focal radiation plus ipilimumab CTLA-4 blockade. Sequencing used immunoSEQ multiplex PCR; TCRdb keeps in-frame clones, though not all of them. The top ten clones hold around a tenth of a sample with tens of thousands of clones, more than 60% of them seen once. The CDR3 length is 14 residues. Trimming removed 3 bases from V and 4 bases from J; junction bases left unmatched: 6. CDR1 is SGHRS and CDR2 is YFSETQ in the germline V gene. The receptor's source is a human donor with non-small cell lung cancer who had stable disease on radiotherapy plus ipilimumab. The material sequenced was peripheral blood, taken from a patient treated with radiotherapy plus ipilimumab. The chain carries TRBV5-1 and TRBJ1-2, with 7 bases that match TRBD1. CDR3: CASSSGGGVYGYTF. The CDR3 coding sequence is TGCGCCAGCAGCTCGGGAGGGGGCGTCTATGGCTACACCTTC.